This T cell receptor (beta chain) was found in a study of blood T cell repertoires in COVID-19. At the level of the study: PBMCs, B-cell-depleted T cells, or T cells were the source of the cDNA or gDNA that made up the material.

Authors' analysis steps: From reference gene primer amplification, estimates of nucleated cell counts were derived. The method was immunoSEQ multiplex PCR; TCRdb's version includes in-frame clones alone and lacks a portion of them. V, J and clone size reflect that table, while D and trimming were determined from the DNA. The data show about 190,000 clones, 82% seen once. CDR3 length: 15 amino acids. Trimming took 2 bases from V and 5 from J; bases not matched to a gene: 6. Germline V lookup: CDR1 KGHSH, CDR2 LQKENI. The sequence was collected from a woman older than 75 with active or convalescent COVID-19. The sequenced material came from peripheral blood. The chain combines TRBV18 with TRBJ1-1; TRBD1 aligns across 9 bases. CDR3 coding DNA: TGTGCCAGCTCACCAACGGGACAGGGAGGAACTGAAGCTTTCTTT. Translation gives CASSPTGQGGTEAFF.